The source of this TCR beta chain is a study of blood T cell repertoires in COVID-19. The overall study: Acute and convalescent COVID-19 samples came from the United States, Italy and Spain.

Comments on this clone: The sample carries other DNA sequences with the same CDR3.

Trimming removed 0 bases at V and 1 base at J, with 6 bases between. CDR1 and CDR2 (germline): LGHDT, YNNKEL (reference sequence). The CDR3 extends over 14 amino acids. Profiling relied on immunoSEQ multiplex PCR, and the TCRdb table lists in-frame clones only, not all of them. The data show around 240,000 clones, approximately 90% seen once. The participants were between about 18 and 95 years old and came from 20 to 30 US areas. Cohort assignment relied on participant-reported clinical history. The J gene is TRBJ1-1, the V gene TRBV3-1 (or the pseudogene TRBV3-2), with a weak D call TRBD1 (6 bases). The clonotype comes from a human donor in a cohort exposed to, infected with or recovered from COVID-19 (not recorded which). The donor label of this sample is uncertain. The sequencing sample was made of PBMCs or T cells enriched from blood (not recorded which). Here the CDR3 DNA reads TGTGCCAGCAGCCAAGAAGGGGGGAACACTGAAGCTTTCTTT. Translated: CASSQEGGNTEAFF.